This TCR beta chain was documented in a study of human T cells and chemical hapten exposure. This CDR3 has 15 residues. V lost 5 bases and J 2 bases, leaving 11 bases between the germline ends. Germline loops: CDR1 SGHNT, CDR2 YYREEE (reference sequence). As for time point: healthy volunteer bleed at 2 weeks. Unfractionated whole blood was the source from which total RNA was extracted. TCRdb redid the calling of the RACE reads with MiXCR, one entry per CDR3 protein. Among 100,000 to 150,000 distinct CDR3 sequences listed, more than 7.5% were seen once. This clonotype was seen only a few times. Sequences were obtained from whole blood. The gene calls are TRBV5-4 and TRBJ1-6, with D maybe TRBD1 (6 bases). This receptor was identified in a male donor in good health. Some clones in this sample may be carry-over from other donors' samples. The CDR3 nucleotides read TGTGCCAGCAGGGACGGGACACCCTATAATTCACCCCTCCACTTT. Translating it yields CASRDGTPYNSPLHF.